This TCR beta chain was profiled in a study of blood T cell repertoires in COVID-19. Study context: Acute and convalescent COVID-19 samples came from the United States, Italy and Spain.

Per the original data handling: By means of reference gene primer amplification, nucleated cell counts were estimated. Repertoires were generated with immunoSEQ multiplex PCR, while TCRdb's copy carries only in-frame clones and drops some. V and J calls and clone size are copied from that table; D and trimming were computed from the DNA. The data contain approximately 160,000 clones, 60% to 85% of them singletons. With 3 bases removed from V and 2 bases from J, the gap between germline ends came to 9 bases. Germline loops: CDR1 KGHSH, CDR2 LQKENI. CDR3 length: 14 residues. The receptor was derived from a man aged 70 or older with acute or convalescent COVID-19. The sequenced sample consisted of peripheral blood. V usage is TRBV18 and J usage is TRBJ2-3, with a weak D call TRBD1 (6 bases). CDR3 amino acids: CASSPGQTTDTQYF. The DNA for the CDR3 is TGTGCCAGCTCACCTGGACAGACCACAGATACGCAGTATTTT.